Listed below are T cell receptor beta chains from one sample, sequenced in a study of OX40 agonist ivuxolimab in advanced cancers. Produced via immunoSEQ multiplex PCR; TCRdb's table is partial and in-frame only. The top ten clones hold 20% to 30% of a sample with tens of thousands of clones, around 89% of them seen once. This material consisted of CD4+ or CD8+ T cells sorted from blood, taken in a trial of the OX40 agonist ivuxolimab. The source is an adult with an advanced solid tumor such as melanoma, head and neck, liver or kidney cancer. CDR3s include the opening cysteine and the closing phenylalanine or tryptophan. D genes are given only for firm matches. Size tells how often a clone was seen (once, few, many) or the class of an expanded clone, and some rows leave it out.

>TRBJ2-7|TRBV21-1|20|.|few
TGTGCCAGCATCCTAGGTCCGGGACAGAGCACTCCCCCGCCATTCTTCGAGCAGTACTTC
CASILGPGQSTPPPFFEQYF
>TRBJ2-7|TRBV28|12|TRBD2|.
TGTGCCACCAGACTAGCGGCCTACGAGCAGTACTTC
CATRLAAYEQYF
>TRBJ1-1|TRBV7-9|12|.|.
TGTGCCAGCAGCCGCAGGGACACTGAAGCTTTCTTT
CASSRRDTEAFF
>TRBJ1-3|TRBV5-3|23|TRBD1|.
TGTGCCAGAAGCTTGTGGGGATTTTCGACAGGGAGAAGAGGGGGGTACACTGGAAACACCATATATTTT
CARSLWGFSTGRRGGYTGNTIYF
>TRBJ2-2|TRBV4-1|15|.|.
TGCGCCAGCAGCCATAAGAAGGGTAACACCGGGGAGCTGTTTTTT
CASSHKKGNTGELFF
>TRBJ1-2|TRBV12-5|12|.|.
TGTGCTAGTGGGCACCCGGCGGGTGGCTACACCTTC
CASGHPAGGYTF
>TRBJ1-2|TRBV25-1|17|.|.
TGTGCCAGCAGTGATTTCCAGACGGGACGGACTCTTCGTGGCTACACCTTC
CASSDFQTGRTLRGYTF
>TRBJ1-1|TRBV11-2|15|TRBD1|.
TGTGCCAGCAGCTTAAACAGGGGGATCCACGCTGAAGCTTTCTTT
CASSLNRGIHAEAFF
>TRBJ2-7|TRBV11-2|14|TRBD2|once
TGTGCCAGCAGCTTTACTAGCGACTCCTACGAGCAGTACTTC
CASSFTSDSYEQYF
>TRBJ2-7|TRBV5-1|13|.|.
TGCGCCAGCAGCTTAACTAGTTCCTACGAGCAGTACTTC
CASSLTSSYEQYF
>TRBJ2-7|TRBV28|15|.|.
TGTGCCAGCAGTTTAGTTTCGTCCTCCTCCTACGAGCAGTACTTC
CASSLVSSSSYEQYF
>TRBJ1-1|TRBV5-5|14|TRBD1|.
TGTGCCAGCAGCTACACAGGGGAACGACCTGAAGCTTTCTTT
CASSYTGERPEAFF
>TRBJ2-2|TRBV5-4|13|.|.
TGTGCCAGCAGCGACTCCGGTCGCGGGGAGCTGTTTTTT
CASSDSGRGELFF
>TRBJ2-1|TRBV6-1|14|.|.
TGTGCCAGCAGTGAAGGGGAAGCTGCCAATGAGCAGTTCTTC
CASSEGEAANEQFF
>TRBJ2-5|TRBV13|15|TRBD1|.
TGTGCCAGCAGCTCACGACAGGGTGGTGTAGAGACCCAGTACTTC
CASSSRQGGVETQYF
>TRBJ2-1|TRBV4-1|16|TRBD1|.
TGCGCCAGCAGCCCGACTGGGACAGGGTTGTACAATGAGCAGTTCTTC
CASSPTGTGLYNEQFF
>TRBJ2-7|TRBV2|15|TRBD1|.
TGTGCCAGCAATTCCGGGACAGGCCGGACCTACGAGCAGTACTTC
CASNSGTGRTYEQYF
>TRBJ2-5|TRBV7-9|16|TRBD1|.
TGTGCCAGCAGCTTAACGGGGACAGGGGTTGGGGAGACCCAGTACTTC
CASSLTGTGVGETQYF
>TRBJ1-5|TRBV4-1|14|.|.
TGCGCCAGCAGCCAGGGGTTCACTCATCAGCCCCAGCATTTT
CASSQGFTHQPQHF
>TRBJ2-7|TRBV28|14|.|.
TGTGCCAGCAGTTTACGGGCCCTCGGGTTCGAGCAGTACTTC
CASSLRALGFEQYF
>TRBJ2-7|TRBV28|13|TRBD2|.
TGTGCCAGCAGCCGTAGCGGGAGGGACGAGCAGTACTTC
CASSRSGRDEQYF
>TRBJ1-2|TRBV29-1|14|TRBD1|once
TGCAGCGTTGACGCCGGGACAGGTATCTATGGCTACACCTTC
CSVDAGTGIYGYTF
>TRBJ2-1|TRBV4-1|13|.|.
TGCGCCAGCAGCCAAGGTCTTTACAATGAGCAGTTCTTC
CASSQGLYNEQFF
>TRBJ2-7|TRBV7-9|14|.|once
TGTGCCAGCAGCTTAGCTGGGGATCCTGGCGAGCAGTACTTC
CASSLAGDPGEQYF
>TRBJ2-7|TRBV2|13|TRBD1|.
TGTGCCAGCAGTGGGACAGGGGAGGACGAGCAGTACTTC
CASSGTGEDEQYF
>TRBJ2-1|TRBV7-2|13|.|once
TGTGCCAGCAGCATCTCCTCCTACAATGAGCAGTTCTTC
CASSISSYNEQFF
>TRBJ1-2|TRBV9|13|.|once
TGTGCCAGCAGCGTAGATGGGGGAGGCGGCTACACCTTC
CASSVDGGGGYTF
>TRBJ2-1|TRBV18|15|TRBD2|.
TGTGCCAGCTCACCACCGGACGGGGGGAACAATGAGCAGTTCTTC
CASSPPDGGNNEQFF
>TRBJ2-1|TRBV4-1|15|TRBD2|once
TGCGCCAGCAGCCAAGCCAGCGGGAGCTACAATGAGCAGTTCTTC
CASSQASGSYNEQFF
>TRBJ2-7|TRBV27|13|.|.
TGTGCCAGCAGTGAATCCTGGGGGGACGAGCAGTACTTC
CASSESWGDEQYF
>TRBJ1-4|TRBV6-5|16|TRBD1|.
TGTGCCAGCAGTTACTTTTCCTTCCGACAGGGTGAAAAACTGTTTTTT
CASSYFSFRQGEKLFF
>TRBJ2-7|TRBV27|14|.|.
TGTGCCAGCACTCTCAGAGCTAGTCTTGACGAGCAGTACTTC
CASTLRASLDEQYF
>TRBJ1-2|TRBV9|14|.|.
TGTGCCAGCAGTGTCGGTGGGGGGGCCTATGGCTACACCTTC
CASSVGGGAYGYTF
>TRBJ2-6|TRBV28|16|.|.
TGTGCCAGCATCCCAAGGGCTATCTCTGGGGCCAACGTCCTGACTTTC
CASIPRAISGANVLTF
>TRBJ2-1|TRBV10-3|12|.|.
TGTGCCATCAGTGGACACAACAATGAGCAGTTCTTC
CAISGHNNEQFF
>TRBJ2-1|TRBV11-2|16|TRBD2|.
TGTGCCAGCAGCTTAGATGGGCTAGCGGGCGCTAATGAGCAGTTCTTC
CASSLDGLAGANEQFF
>TRBJ2-7|TRBV4-2|17|.|.
TGTGCCAGCAGCCAATCGTTCCTTTCCGAACGTTCCTACGAGCAGTACTTC
CASSQSFLSERSYEQYF
>TRBJ2-1|TRBV27|15|.|.
TGTGCCAGCAGTTTCCAGGGATGGGGATCCAATGAGCAGTTCTTC
CASSFQGWGSNEQFF
>TRBJ2-7|TRBV28|13|TRBD1|.
TGTGCCAGCACTCCGACAGGGGCCTACGAGCAGTACTTC
CASTPTGAYEQYF
>TRBJ1-3|TRBV4-1|18|.|once
TGCGCCAGCAGCCCCCGATCGGTTGGAGGGGATTATGGAAACACCATATATTTT
CASSPRSVGGDYGNTIYF
>TRBJ2-1|TRBV4-1|19|TRBD2|.
TGCGCCAGCAGCCAAGCTTCGGGGGCACGGACTAGCGTCTACAATGAGCAGTTCTTC
CASSQASGARTSVYNEQFF
>TRBJ2-1|TRBV7-8|17|.|.
TGTGCCAGCACCGCCGGAAGTGCGGGAACCTCCTACAATGAGCAGTTCTTC
CASTAGSAGTSYNEQFF
>TRBJ2-7|TRBV19|13|.|.
TGTGCCAGTAGTATCTCCCAGGGGAACGAGCAGTACTTC
CASSISQGNEQYF
>TRBJ1-5|TRBV6-4|19|.|.
TGTGCCAGCAGTGACTCGAGTCCGGGGGGGGCCGTTTGCAATCAGCCCCAGCATTTT
CASSDSSPGGAVCNQPQHF
>TRBJ2-1|TRBV9|16|TRBD1|.
TGTGCCAGCAGCGTAGAAGGGACAGGGAGTGGCAATGAGCAGTTCTTC
CASSVEGTGSGNEQFF